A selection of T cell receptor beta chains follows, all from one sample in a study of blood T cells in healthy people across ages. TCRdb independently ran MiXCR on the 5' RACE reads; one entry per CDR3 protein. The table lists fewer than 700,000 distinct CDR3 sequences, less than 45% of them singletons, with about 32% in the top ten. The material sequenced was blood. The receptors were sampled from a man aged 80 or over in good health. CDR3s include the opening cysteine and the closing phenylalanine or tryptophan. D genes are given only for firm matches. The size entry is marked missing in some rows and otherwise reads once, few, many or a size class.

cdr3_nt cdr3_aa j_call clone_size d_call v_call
TGCAGTACCACAGGGGGGGCTGGGGGGTACAATGAGCAGTTCTTC CSTTGGAGGYNEQFF TRBJ2-1 . . TRBV20-1
TGTGCCAGCAGTTTATTCCTTGGGGCGGGGGAGCAGTACTTC CASSLFLGAGEQYF TRBJ2-7 . . TRBV28
TGTGCCAGCAGCCCACAGGGGGGGGCTAACTATGGCTACACCTTC CASSPQGGANYGYTF TRBJ1-2 . TRBD1 TRBV7-2
TGTGCCAGCAGCCCCCCCGGGTTTCCAAACATTCAGTACTTC CASSPPGFPNIQYF TRBJ2-4 many . TRBV7-2
TGTGCCAGCTCACCGGCACGGGGAAGAGGCAATCAGCCCCAGCATTTT CASSPARGRGNQPQHF TRBJ1-5 once . TRBV18
TGCAGTGCTAGAGATAAACCTAGCGGATTAAATGAGCAGTACTTC CSARDKPSGLNEQYF TRBJ2-5 few TRBD2 TRBV20-1
TGTGCCATCAGTGAGACCTGGGGGCAGTCTTCTTCGGATACGCAGTATTTT CAISETWGQSSSDTQYF TRBJ2-3 . . TRBV10-3
TGTGCCAGCTCTACCAAAGGGGTAGGCACAGATGCGCAGTATTTT CASSTKGVGTDAQYF TRBJ2-3 . . TRBV18
TGTGCCAGCGGCCCACCCGGGACAGGGCGCAATGAGCAGTTCTTC CASGPPGTGRNEQFF TRBJ2-1 . TRBD1 TRBV6-5
TGTGCCAGCAGTTACTTCTATTACTCCGGGACAGGGGCGGTGGGCAATCAGCCCCAGCATTTT CASSYFYYSGTGAVGNQPQHF TRBJ1-5 . TRBD1 TRBV6-2/TRBV6-3
TGTGCCACCAGCAGTGATGGGGGCATTAGAAACACTGAAGCTTTCTTT CATSSDGGIRNTEAFF TRBJ1-1 . . TRBV15
TGCAGCGGAAACAGCCTCCCCGGGACCCAGTACTTC CSGNSLPGTQYF TRBJ2-5 many . TRBV29-1
TGTGCCAGCAGTTCCGGGACCCTGGGAGAGACCCAGTTCTTC CASSSGTLGETQFF TRBJ2-1 . . TRBV6-2/TRBV6-3
TGTGCCAGCAGCCAAAACCTCGTTAGCACAGATACGCAGTATTTT CASSQNLVSTDTQYF TRBJ2-3 few . TRBV14
TGTGCCAGCAGCTTGGGGCCCACTAGAGCGGGGAAATCTTACAATGAGCAGTTCTTC CASSLGPTRAGKSYNEQFF TRBJ2-1 . TRBD2 TRBV11-3
TGTGCCAGCAGCGTAGATGACTTAGGGTTAGGCTACGAGCAGTACTTC CASSVDDLGLGYEQYF TRBJ2-7 . . TRBV9
TGTGCCAGCTCACCGTTGGGGACAGGGGTCTCTGGGGCCAACGTCCTGACTTTC CASSPLGTGVSGANVLTF TRBJ2-6 few TRBD1 TRBV18
TGCGCCAGCAGCCATCGGGATGCGAGGGGCTACACCTTC CASSHRDARGYTF TRBJ1-2 once . TRBV4-3
TGTGCCAGCAGCACAGGGCCTGACCCTAGCACAGATACGCAGTATTTT CASSTGPDPSTDTQYF TRBJ2-3 . . TRBV7-2
TGTGCCAGCAGCCAAGAACCTAGCGGTAGCTCCTACAATGAGCAGTACTTC CASSQEPSGSSYNEQYF TRBJ2-7 . TRBD2 TRBV4-2
TGTGCCAGCAGCTCCCTGGGTATAGGGGAGACCCAGTACTTC CASSSLGIGETQYF TRBJ2-5 . . TRBV28
TGTGCCAGCAGCTTTAGGACAGACAACGTCCTGACTTTC CASSFRTDNVLTF TRBJ2-6 many . TRBV5-8
TGCAGCGTAAGGGACAGGGGGCCATTTCGAGAGCAGTACTTC CSVRDRGPFREQYF TRBJ2-7 few TRBD1 TRBV29-1
TGTGCCAGCAGTTTAACAAATGGGGGGAACTATGGCTACACCTTC CASSLTNGGNYGYTF TRBJ1-2 few . TRBV28
TGCGCCAGCTATATACAGGGATTGCCGCAGTATTTT CASYIQGLPQYF TRBJ2-3 few . TRBV5-1